A selection of T cell receptor beta chains follows, all from one sample in a study of shared clonotypes between healthy human individuals. Assay used: immunoSEQ multiplex PCR; TCRdb lists only in-frame clones, some missing. The repertoire holds approximately 2,200,000 clones, with under 95% as singletons. The sequencing sample was made of naive CD8+ T cells from PBMCs. The source is a man between 18 and 29 years old in good health. Some clones in this sample may be carry-over from other donors' samples. Each CDR3 is given with its conserved first and last residue. Fields, in order: V gene, D gene, clone size, J gene, CDR3 protein, CDR3 DNA. D genes are given only for firm matches. Clone size is not always given. Where it is, it says once, few, many or a class for expanded clones.

>TRBV27|-|-|TRBJ1-1
CASISGGNTEAFF
TGTGCCAGCATAAGTGGGGGGAACACTGAAGCTTTCTTT
>TRBV27|-|-|TRBJ2-1
CASSLVRLPYNEQFF
TGTGCCAGCAGTTTAGTTCGCCTCCCCTACAATGAGCAGTTCTTC
>TRBV7-6|-|-|TRBJ2-2
CASSSPSGATANTGELFF
TGTGCCAGCAGCTCCCCTTCAGGGGCCACCGCGAACACCGGGGAGCTGTTTTTT
>TRBV9|TRBD1|-|TRBJ1-4
CASSTGQGINEKLFF
TGTGCCAGCAGCACAGGACAGGGGATAAATGAAAAACTGTTTTTT
>TRBV6-1|-|-|TRBJ1-5
CASRKLADSNQPQHF
TGTGCCAGCCGGAAGTTAGCTGACAGCAATCAGCCCCAGCATTTT
>TRBV28|-|-|TRBJ2-2
CASSLIGNTGELFF
TGTGCCAGCAGTTTGATCGGTAACACCGGGGAGCTGTTTTTT
>TRBV2|-|-|TRBJ2-2
CASSENRELFF
TGTGCCAGCAGTGAAAATCGGGAGCTGTTTTTT
>TRBV27|-|-|TRBJ2-1
CASSINLRGINEQFF
TGTGCCAGCAGTATTAACCTAAGGGGTATCAATGAGCAGTTCTTC
>TRBV28|-|-|TRBJ1-2
CASSHPREGITYYGYTF
TGTGCCAGCAGCCACCCCAGGGAGGGGATCACTTACTATGGCTACACCTTC
>TRBV6-1|-|-|TRBJ1-5
CASSEWINQPQHF
TGTGCCAGCAGTGAGTGGATCAATCAGCCCCAGCATTTT
>TRBV9|-|once|TRBJ2-3
CASSGRSSTDTQYF
TGTGCCAGCAGCGGACGATCTAGCACAGATACGCAGTATTTT
>TRBV27|TRBD2|-|TRBJ2-7
CASSSWEGLRSFEQYF
TGTGCCAGCAGTTCGTGGGAGGGACTGAGGTCTTTCGAGCAGTACTTC
>TRBV28|-|-|TRBJ1-2
CASSLSTGSGYTF
TGTGCCAGCAGTTTAAGTACGGGATCCGGCTACACCTTC
>TRBV28|-|-|TRBJ1-5
CASSLRTGSNQPQHF
TGTGCCAGCAGTCTACGAACAGGTAGCAATCAGCCCCAGCATTTT
>TRBV28|-|-|TRBJ2-1
CASSSPLADSYNEQFF
TGTGCCAGCAGTTCACCCTTAGCGGACTCCTACAATGAGCAGTTCTTC
>TRBV28|TRBD1|few|TRBJ1-2
CASSPLRQGADYGYTF
TGTGCCAGCAGCCCGTTACGACAGGGCGCTGACTATGGCTACACCTTC
>TRBV27|TRBD1|-|TRBJ1-2
CASSFNRGQLPAANYGYTF
TGTGCCAGCAGTTTCAACCGGGGACAGTTGCCCGCAGCTAACTATGGCTACACCTTC
>TRBV21-1|-|-|TRBJ1-2
CASRHPPDRDKGYTF
TGTGCCAGCCGCCACCCACCGGACAGGGATAAAGGCTACACCTTC
>TRBV15|TRBD2|-|TRBJ2-2
CATAGRRGGELFF
TGTGCCACCGCCGGGAGGCGAGGGGGGGAGCTGTTTTTT
>TRBV18|TRBD1|-|TRBJ2-7
CASSPPGQGTYEQYF
TGTGCCAGCTCACCACCCGGACAGGGGACCTACGAGCAGTACTTC
>TRBV29-1|TRBD2|-|TRBJ2-7
CSVEELAEPYEQYF
TGCAGCGTTGAAGAACTAGCGGAGCCCTACGAGCAGTACTTC
>TRBV9|TRBD2|-|TRBJ2-3
CASSAYKGLAPTDTQYF
TGTGCCAGCAGCGCTTACAAGGGACTAGCGCCCACAGATACGCAGTATTTT